The clone carrying this T cell receptor beta chain was seen a few times. The entry originates in a study of cytomegalovirus exposure and HLA in healthy donors. The PCR made use of 60 Vbeta and 13 Jbeta primers. The assay was immunoSEQ multiplex PCR, and TCRdb's table has in-frame clones only and misses some. The profile covers about 190,000 clones, with 70% to 80% appearing a single time and approximately 2.1% taken by the ten largest. The J segment lost 0 bases and the V segment lost 6 bases, leaving 5 bases of the junction unmatched. The CDR3 has 14 residues. From germline, CDR1 is MRHNA and CDR2 SNTAGT.

The clonotype comes from a woman in her 30s in good health and CMV-seropositive. The genes are TRBV6-4 and TRBJ2-7; 7 bases are a match to TRBD1. Sequencing input: PBMCs. Here the CDR3 reads CASSRDSTSYEQYF. The CDR3 region has the DNA TGTGCCAGCAGCAGGGACAGCACCTCCTACGAGCAGTACTTC.